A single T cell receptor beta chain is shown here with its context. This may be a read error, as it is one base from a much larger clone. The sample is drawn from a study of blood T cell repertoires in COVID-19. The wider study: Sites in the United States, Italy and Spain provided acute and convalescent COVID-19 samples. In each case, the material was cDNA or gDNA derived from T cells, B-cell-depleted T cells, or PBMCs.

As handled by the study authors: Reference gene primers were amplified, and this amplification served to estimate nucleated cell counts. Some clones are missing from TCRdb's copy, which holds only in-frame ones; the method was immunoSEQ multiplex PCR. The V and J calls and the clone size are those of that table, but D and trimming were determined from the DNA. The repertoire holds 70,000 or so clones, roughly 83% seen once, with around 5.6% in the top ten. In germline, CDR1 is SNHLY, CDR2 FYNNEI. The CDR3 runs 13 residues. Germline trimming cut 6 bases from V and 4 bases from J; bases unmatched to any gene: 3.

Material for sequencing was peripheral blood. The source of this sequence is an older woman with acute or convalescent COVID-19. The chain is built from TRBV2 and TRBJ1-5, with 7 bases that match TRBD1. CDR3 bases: TGTGCCAGCAGGGGACAGTTTAATCAGCCCCAGCATTTT. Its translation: CASRGQFNQPQHF.